This is a list of T cell receptor beta chains from one sample in a study of blood T cell repertoires in COVID-19. Here immunoSEQ multiplex PCR was the method, and the copy in TCRdb shows in-frame clones only, minus some. The repertoire holds roughly 440,000 clones, with about 91% as singletons. Sequencing was done on a sample of peripheral blood. The origin of the receptors is a woman in her fifties or sixties with COVID-19, enrolled during active disease. Both conserved end residues are part of each CDR3. D genes are given only for firm matches. Rows give clone size only sometimes, using once, few, many, or a class for an expanded clone.

v_call: TRBV10-1
j_call: TRBJ1-1
clone_size: .
d_call: TRBD1
cdr3_nt: TGCGCCAGCAGTAAGGACAGGGCCACTGAAGCTTTCTTT
cdr3_aa: CASSKDRATEAFF

v_call: TRBV30
j_call: TRBJ1-5
clone_size: .
d_call: TRBD1
cdr3_nt: TGTGCCTGGAGTGCCCGGACAGGGGCGTTCAATCAGCCCCAGCATTTT
cdr3_aa: CAWSARTGAFNQPQHF

v_call: TRBV4-1
j_call: TRBJ1-2
clone_size: .
d_call: TRBD1
cdr3_nt: TGCGCCAGCAGCCTAACCGGGACAGGGTTATGGCAGAACACCTTC
cdr3_aa: CASSLTGTGLWQNTF

v_call: TRBV9
j_call: TRBJ1-1
clone_size: .
d_call: TRBD1
cdr3_nt: TGTGCCAGCAGCGTGGCGACAGGGGGGGGTGAAGCTTTCTTT
cdr3_aa: CASSVATGGGEAFF

v_call: TRBV5-4
j_call: TRBJ1-4
clone_size: .
d_call: .
cdr3_nt: TGTGCCAGCAGCTTGGGGCAAGGGGGAACTAATGAAAAACTGTTTTTT
cdr3_aa: CASSLGQGGTNEKLFF

v_call: TRBV30
j_call: TRBJ1-2
clone_size: few
d_call: .
cdr3_nt: TGTGCCTGGAGCCGAGTCGGGGGAATCAACTATGGCTACACCTTC
cdr3_aa: CAWSRVGGINYGYTF

v_call: TRBV5-8
j_call: TRBJ2-7
clone_size: .
d_call: .
cdr3_nt: TGTGCCAGCAGCCCCGGGACTTTCTACGAGCAGTACTTC
cdr3_aa: CASSPGTFYEQYF

v_call: TRBV10-3
j_call: TRBJ1-2
clone_size: .
d_call: TRBD1
cdr3_nt: TGTGCCATCAGTGATGGGACAGGGGGAGGCTATGGCTACACCTTC
cdr3_aa: CAISDGTGGGYGYTF

v_call: TRBV3-1/TRBV3-2
j_call: TRBJ2-7
clone_size: .
d_call: TRBD1
cdr3_nt: TGTGCCAGCAGCCAAGTCCCCGAGGGGACAGATCCCTACGAGCAGTACTTC
cdr3_aa: CASSQVPEGTDPYEQYF

v_call: TRBV4-1
j_call: TRBJ2-7
clone_size: .
d_call: .
cdr3_nt: TGCGCCAGCAGCCCGATGGACACCGGACCCTACGAGCAGTACTTC
cdr3_aa: CASSPMDTGPYEQYF

v_call: TRBV30
j_call: TRBJ1-2
clone_size: once
d_call: TRBD1
cdr3_nt: TGTGCCTGGAACCGTTTGGGCAGGGGGCGAGGGGACTATGGCTACACCTTC
cdr3_aa: CAWNRLGRGRGDYGYTF

v_call: TRBV9
j_call: TRBJ2-3
clone_size: .
d_call: .
cdr3_nt: TGTGCCAGCAGCGTAGTACTGGCTATCGGGAAGACGGGCACAGATACGCAGTATTTT
cdr3_aa: CASSVVLAIGKTGTDTQYF

v_call: TRBV7-9
j_call: TRBJ2-1
clone_size: .
d_call: .
cdr3_nt: TGTGCCAGCAGCCCACCAAGGAGCTCCTACAATGAGCAGTTCTTC
cdr3_aa: CASSPPRSSYNEQFF

v_call: TRBV7-9
j_call: TRBJ1-4
clone_size: .
d_call: .
cdr3_nt: TGTGCCAGCAGCTCCCTAGACGAAAAACTGTTTTTT
cdr3_aa: CASSSLDEKLFF

v_call: TRBV27
j_call: TRBJ2-2
clone_size: .
d_call: .
cdr3_nt: TGTGCCAGCAGTAGCAGGATGAATCCGGGAAACACCGGGGAGCTGTTTTTT
cdr3_aa: CASSSRMNPGNTGELFF

v_call: TRBV19
j_call: TRBJ2-3
clone_size: .
d_call: TRBD2
cdr3_nt: TGTGCCAGCAGAGCGGGGCGGGAAACAGATACGCAGTATTTT
cdr3_aa: CASRAGRETDTQYF

v_call: TRBV19
j_call: TRBJ2-3
clone_size: .
d_call: .
cdr3_nt: TGTGCCAGTAGTGGTGGGCATTCTGATACGCAGTATTTT
cdr3_aa: CASSGGHSDTQYF

v_call: TRBV5-1
j_call: TRBJ1-1
clone_size: once
d_call: TRBD1
cdr3_nt: TGCGCCAGCAGCTTGGTAGCCTCAGGGGGGATGAACACTGAAGCTTTCTTT
cdr3_aa: CASSLVASGGMNTEAFF

v_call: TRBV27
j_call: TRBJ1-6
clone_size: .
d_call: TRBD1
cdr3_nt: TGTGCCAGCAGTCTCTACCGAAGGGCAGGGGGCTCGTCACCCCTCCACTTT
cdr3_aa: CASSLYRRAGGSSPLHF

v_call: TRBV7-7
j_call: TRBJ2-5
clone_size: .
d_call: .
cdr3_nt: TGTGCCAGCAGCGCTCTCCGCGGCCAAGAGACCCAGTACTTC
cdr3_aa: CASSALRGQETQYF

v_call: TRBV5-6
j_call: TRBJ1-4
clone_size: .
d_call: .
cdr3_nt: TGTGCCAGCAGCCGACCGGGTAGCGGACTGTTTTTT
cdr3_aa: CASSRPGSGLFF

v_call: TRBV9
j_call: TRBJ1-4
clone_size: .
d_call: .
cdr3_nt: TGTGCCAGCAGCACCCCGGGATCAACTAATGAAAAACTGTTTTTT
cdr3_aa: CASSTPGSTNEKLFF

v_call: TRBV6-5
j_call: TRBJ2-5
clone_size: .
d_call: TRBD2
cdr3_nt: TGTGCCAGCACACAGAGCGGGGGAGCACAAGAGACCCAGTACTTC
cdr3_aa: CASTQSGGAQETQYF

v_call: TRBV2
j_call: TRBJ1-1
clone_size: .
d_call: .
cdr3_nt: TGTGCCAGCAGTGCCCAGGGTAACACTGAAGCTTTCTTT
cdr3_aa: CASSAQGNTEAFF

v_call: TRBV7-3
j_call: TRBJ2-7
clone_size: .
d_call: TRBD1
cdr3_nt: TGTGCCAGCGGCACAGGGGGCGGCGAGCAGTACTTC
cdr3_aa: CASGTGGGEQYF